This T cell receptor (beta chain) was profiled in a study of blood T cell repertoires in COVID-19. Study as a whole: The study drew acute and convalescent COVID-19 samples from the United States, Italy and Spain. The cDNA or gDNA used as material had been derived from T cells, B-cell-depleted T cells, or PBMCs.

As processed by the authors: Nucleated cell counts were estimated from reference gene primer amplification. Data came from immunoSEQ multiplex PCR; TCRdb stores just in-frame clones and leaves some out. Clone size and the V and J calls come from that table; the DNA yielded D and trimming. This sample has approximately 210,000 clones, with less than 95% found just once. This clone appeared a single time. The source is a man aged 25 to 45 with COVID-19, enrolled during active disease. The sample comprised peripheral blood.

CDR3 DNA sequence: TGTGCCAGCAGCCAACACGGACAAAGCTCTGGAAACACCATATATTTT. This encodes CASSQHGQSSGNTIYF. The J gene is TRBJ1-3, the V gene TRBV3-1 (or the pseudogene TRBV3-2), with TRBD1 as a possible D gene (5 bases). The CDR3 consists of 16 residues. The germline gives CDR1 LGHDT, CDR2 YNNKEL (reference sequence). The ends were cut back, 2 bases at V and 0 bases at J, with 11 bases in the middle.